One and the same sample provided the 12 T cell receptor beta chains below, sequenced in a study of Ad26.COV2.S vaccination and SARS-CoV-2 variants listed by TCRdb under 2021. Interpreted using the paper, the treatment or condition label stands for: roughly 18 received Ad26.COV2.S at low or high dose, single or two shots; roughly 5 received placebo; per-sample allocation not given. For vaccine and placebo recipients, repertoires were sequenced using samples collected on day 63 after the first injection. The library was prepared using the immunoSEQ multiplex PCR assay. TCRdb took this table from immuneACCESS and kept in-frame rearrangements with V and J called. Such tables lack part of the clones; where checked against another copy, unresolved V genes explain under half of the gap, and the rest is unexplained. The sample has 400,000 or so clones on record, approximately 90% of them singletons. The top ten hold about 3.6% of the sample.

The source material was peripheral blood, sampled in a trial of Ad26.COV2.S vaccine versus placebo. The source of these receptors is a person between 18 and 59 years old who received the Ad26.COV2.S COVID-19 vaccine or a placebo.

Only one count was recorded for this clone. The chain carries TRBV7-9 and TRBJ1-2; TRBD1 aligns across 7 bases. The CDR3 extends over 14 amino acids. Germline V CDR1 and CDR2: SEHNR, FQNEAQ (reference sequence). V shed 5 bases, J shed 2 bases, and the junction held 5 bases outside the gene matches. CDR3 DNA: TGTGCCAGCAGCCGGGACAGTGAAAACTATGGCTACACCTTC. As protein: CASSRDSENYGYTF.

The chain links TRBV28 to TRBJ1-5; TRBD1 matches at 8 bases. With 10 bases clipped from V and 7 bases from J, the junction kept 15 bases outside the gene matches. CDR3 length: 15 residues. Per the germline V gene, CDR1 is MDHEN and CDR2 is SYDVKM. The CDR3 DNA sequence: TGTGCCACCGATGAAACGGACAGGGACGGACAGCCCCAGCATTTT. This sequence encodes CATDETDRDGQPQHF.

This clone was detected once. The chain carries TRBV5-1 and TRBJ2-3; TRBD1 matches 7 bases. Per the germline V gene, CDR1 is SGHRS and CDR2 is YFSETQ. The V segment lost 2 bases and the J segment 6 bases; nucleotides outside the gene matches: 3. This CDR3 has 13 residues. The CDR3 loop is CASSFDRADTQYF. CDR3 in DNA: TGCGCCAGCAGCTTTGACAGGGCCGATACGCAGTATTTT.

The CDR3 region has the DNA TGTGCCAGCAGTTACACAGTGGGGTACGAGCAGTACTTC. The encoded protein is CASSYTVGYEQYF. The chain uses TRBV27 and TRBJ2-7; the D is unclear. V lost 4 bases and J lost 4, with 11 bases in between. CDR3 length equals 13 residues. Germline values: CDR1 MNHEY, CDR2 SMNVEV (reference sequence).

The chain has TRBV9 and TRBJ1-2; 7 bases are shared with TRBD1. The CDR3 length is 14 residues. The junction had 5 bases not matched to a gene; V was cut back by 0 bases and J by 6 bases. CDR1 and CDR2 from the germline V gene are SGDLS and YYNGEE. The CDR3 loop is CASSVDRGWHGYTF. CDR3 sequence (DNA): TGTGCCAGCAGCGTAGACAGGGGCTGGCATGGCTACACCTTC.

The rearrangement uses TRBV6-2 or TRBV6-3 and TRBJ1-3; D gene uncertain. CDR3 length: 17 amino acids. V was pared by 4 bases and J by 0 bases, with 16 bases between. Germline V gene lookup returns CDR1 MNHEY and CDR2 SVGEGT. The CDR3 reads CASSSYPVKSSGNTIYF. CDR3 bases: TGTGCCAGCAGTTCCTACCCGGTGAAGTCCTCTGGAAACACCATATATTTT.

The rearrangement links TRBV11-3 to TRBJ1-2; 8 nucleotides align to TRBD1. The length of the CDR3 is 14 residues. V lost 0 bases to trimming and J lost 8 bases; unmatched junction nucleotides: 5. Looked up from germline, CDR1 is SGHNT and CDR2 is YENEEA. CDR3 nucleotides: TGTGCCAGCAGCTTAGACTCAGGGGGCAGCGGCTACACCTTC. Amino acids: CASSLDSGGSGYTF.

The chain uses TRBV4-1 and TRBJ2-7; D call uncertain. The CDR3 loop spans 16 amino acids. Germline V lookup: CDR1 MGHRA, CDR2 YSYEKL. V lost 0 bases to trimming and J lost 5 bases, with 17 bases between them. The CDR3 reads CASSQERPTGDHEQYF. Here the CDR3 DNA reads TGCGCCAGCAGCCAAGAAAGGCCGACTGGAGACCACGAGCAGTACTTC.

The chain combines TRBV5-4 with TRBJ2-3; 8 bases are a match to TRBD2. The germline V gene encodes CDR1 SGHNT and CDR2 YYREEE (reference sequence). This CDR3 is 15 amino acids long. V dropped 4 bases and J dropped 4; count of bases not matched to a gene: 8. CDR3 DNA: TGTGCCAGCAGCCCTCCGGGGGGGACATCAGATACGCAGTATTTT. It encodes CASSPPGGTSDTQYF.

The chain joins TRBV5-4 to TRBJ2-2; D gene uncertain. Germline V gene lookup returns CDR1 SGHNT and CDR2 YYREEE (reference sequence). The germline V and J ends were trimmed by 0 bases and 0 bases, with 9 bases remaining between them. CDR3 size: 16 residues. CDR3 sequence: CASSLAGLANTGELFF. The CDR3 DNA is TGTGCCAGCAGCTTGGCCGGCCTCGCGAACACCGGGGAGCTGTTTTTT.

The chain joins TRBV4-1 to TRBJ1-1; no clear D gene. Germline V lookup: CDR1 MGHRA, CDR2 YSYEKL. The CDR3 spans 13 residues. With 0 bases removed from V and 11 bases from J, the gap between germline ends came to 13 bases. CDR3 in DNA: TGCGCCAGCAGCCAAGAAGTGAATATGGAGGCTTTCTTT. Protein product: CASSQEVNMEAFF.

This chain uses TRBV4-1 with TRBJ1-2; D possibly corresponds to TRBD1 (6 bases). The CDR3 spans 15 residues. Trimming removed 1 base from V and 0 bases from J, with 9 bases in between. CDR1 is MGHRA, CDR2 YSYEKL, per germline. CDR3 sequence reads: CASSQGTESNYGYTF. CDR3 DNA: TGCGCCAGCAGCCAAGGGACAGAGTCTAACTATGGCTACACCTTC.